Below are 5 T cell receptor beta chains sequenced from a single sample in a study of blood T cell repertoires in COVID-19. Assay: immunoSEQ multiplex PCR; the TCRdb copy retains only in-frame clones and omits some. The repertoire holds about 220,000 clones, with roughly 84% as singletons. Sequenced: peripheral blood. The receptor source for this set is a woman of 80 years or more with acute or convalescent COVID-19.

The chain employs TRBV7-8 and TRBJ2-2, with a tentative D call TRBD2 (6 bases). With 3 bases removed from V and 4 bases from J, the gap between germline ends came to 15 bases. CDR3 length equals 16 residues. Germline V lookup: CDR1 SGHVS, CDR2 FQNEAQ. The CDR3 reads CASSFARAGSTGELFF. The CDR3 DNA reads as TGTGCCAGCAGCTTTGCGCGGGCGGGATCCACCGGGGAGCTGTTTTTT.

This clone has a handful of counts. V is TRBV6-6 and J is TRBJ1-1; D is uncertain. Trimming stripped 4 bases from V and 0 bases from J, with 15 bases between. Germline CDR1 MNHNY, CDR2 SVGAGI (reference sequence). CDR3 length: 16 amino acids. CDR3 DNA sequence: TGTGCCAGCAGTTCCCGATCCCTCACGGTGAACACTGAAGCTTTCTTT. This encodes CASSSRSLTVNTEAFF.

The rearrangement uses TRBV7-2 and TRBJ1-2; 8 bases map to TRBD1. Losses at the gene ends were 0 bases for V and 7 bases for J; bases not matched to a gene: 1. The CDR3 is 13 amino acids. The germline V gene encodes CDR1 SGHTA and CDR2 FQGNSA. CDR3 DNA: TGTGCCAGCAGCTTAGCACAGGGGGTTGGCTACACCTTC. Its translation is CASSLAQGVGYTF.

The chain has TRBV7-8 and TRBJ1-2; 11 bases fit TRBD1. Trimming at V came to 1 base and at J to 0 bases, leaving 7 bases not matched to a gene. The length of the CDR3 is 18 residues. Looked up from germline, CDR1 is SGHVS and CDR2 is FQNEAQ. CDR3 in amino acids: CASSLVLDRGLSNYGYTF. CDR3 nucleotides: TGTGCCAGCAGCTTAGTTCTGGACAGGGGGCTCTCTAACTATGGCTACACCTTC.

The table lists this clone with a few counts. The J gene is TRBJ2-1, the V gene TRBV28, with 11 bases aligning to TRBD2. The CDR3 consists of 20 residues. J gave up 3 bases and V 2 bases, and 15 bases lay outside the gene matches. Germline assignment: CDR1 MDHEN and CDR2 SYDVKM. CDR3 sequence (DNA): TGTGCCAGCAGTTTAATAAGTGGGGGAGGAGGACTAGCGGGCTACAATGAGCAGTTCTTC. As protein: CASSLISGGGGLAGYNEQFF.